This TCR beta chain derives from a study of blood T cell repertoires in COVID-19. Overall study context: Acute and convalescent COVID-19 samples came from the United States, Italy and Spain.

Original processing notes: It was from reference gene primer amplification that nucleated cell counts were estimated. TCRdb's table, derived via immunoSEQ multiplex PCR, lists solely in-frame clones and lacks some. The D gene and trimming were derived from the DNA, and the V and J assignments and clone size from that table. The profile shows approximately 88,000 clones, about nine tenths of them singletons. The CDR3 is 15 residues long. V was shortened by 5 bases and J by 6 bases, with 16 bases between the two germline ends. The V gene's germline CDR1 is KGHSH and CDR2 LQKENI. The sequence was obtained from a male donor with acute or convalescent COVID-19. The V and J genes are TRBV18 and TRBJ1-4; no firm D call. Sequenced sample: peripheral blood. CDR3 sequence reads: CASSGMTARDEKLFF. CDR3 DNA: TGTGCCAGCTCAGGAATGACCGCTCGGGATGAAAAACTGTTTTTT.